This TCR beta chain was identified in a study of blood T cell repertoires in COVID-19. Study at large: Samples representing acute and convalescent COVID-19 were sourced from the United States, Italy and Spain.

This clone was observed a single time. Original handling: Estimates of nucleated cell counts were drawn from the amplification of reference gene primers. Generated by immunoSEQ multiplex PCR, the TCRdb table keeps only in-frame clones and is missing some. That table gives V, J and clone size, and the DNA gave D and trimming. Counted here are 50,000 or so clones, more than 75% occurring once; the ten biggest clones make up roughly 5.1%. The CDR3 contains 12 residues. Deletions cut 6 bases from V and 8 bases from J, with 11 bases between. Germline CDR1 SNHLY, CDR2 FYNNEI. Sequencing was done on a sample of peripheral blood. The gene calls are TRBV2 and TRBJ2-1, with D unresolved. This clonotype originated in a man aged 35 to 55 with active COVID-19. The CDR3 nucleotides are TGTGCCAGCAGCGCCTCCGAGGATGAGCAGTTCTTC. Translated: CASSASEDEQFF.